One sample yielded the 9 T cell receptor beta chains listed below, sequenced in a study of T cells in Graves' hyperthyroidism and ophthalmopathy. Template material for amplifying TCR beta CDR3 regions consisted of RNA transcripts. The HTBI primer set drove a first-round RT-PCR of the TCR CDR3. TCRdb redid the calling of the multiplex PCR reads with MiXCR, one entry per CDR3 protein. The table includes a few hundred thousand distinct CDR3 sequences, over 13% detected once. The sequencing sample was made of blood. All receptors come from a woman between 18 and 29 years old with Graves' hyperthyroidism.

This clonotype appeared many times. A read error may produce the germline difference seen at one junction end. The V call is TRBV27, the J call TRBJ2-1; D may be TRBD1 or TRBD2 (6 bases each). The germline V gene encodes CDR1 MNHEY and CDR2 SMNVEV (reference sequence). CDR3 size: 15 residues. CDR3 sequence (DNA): TGTGCCAGCCAGATGGGGGGCGCGGGCTACGATGAGCAGTTCTTC. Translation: CASQMGGAGYDEQFF.

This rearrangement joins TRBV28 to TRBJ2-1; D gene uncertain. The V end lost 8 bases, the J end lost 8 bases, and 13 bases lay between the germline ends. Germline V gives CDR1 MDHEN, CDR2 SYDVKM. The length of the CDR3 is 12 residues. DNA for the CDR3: TGTGCCAGCTCGCAGTCCCGCGATGAGCAGTTCTTC. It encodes CASSQSRDEQFF.

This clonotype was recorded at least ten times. CDR3 residues: CAAAGTSEYNEQFF. DNA of the CDR3: TGTGCCGCGGCGGGGACTAGCGAGTACAATGAGCAGTTCTTC. This chain links TRBV12-3 or TRBV12-4 with TRBJ2-1, with 10 bases fitting TRBD2. Unmatched junction bases numbered 8, after V lost 11 bases and J lost 4 bases. This CDR3 has 14 residues.

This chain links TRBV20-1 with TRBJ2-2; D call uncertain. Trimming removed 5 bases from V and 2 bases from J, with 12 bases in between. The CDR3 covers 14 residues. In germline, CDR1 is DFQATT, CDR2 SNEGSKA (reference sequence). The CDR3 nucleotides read TGCAGTGCTGCCTTTCGAGGTAACACCGGGGAGCTGTTTTTT. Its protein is CSAAFRGNTGELFF.

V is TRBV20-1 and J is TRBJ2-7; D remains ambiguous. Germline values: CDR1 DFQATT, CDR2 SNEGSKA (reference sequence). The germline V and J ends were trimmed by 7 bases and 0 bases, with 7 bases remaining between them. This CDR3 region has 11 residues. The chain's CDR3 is CSVHSSYEQYF. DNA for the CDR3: TGCAGTGTACACAGCTCCTACGAGCAGTACTTC.

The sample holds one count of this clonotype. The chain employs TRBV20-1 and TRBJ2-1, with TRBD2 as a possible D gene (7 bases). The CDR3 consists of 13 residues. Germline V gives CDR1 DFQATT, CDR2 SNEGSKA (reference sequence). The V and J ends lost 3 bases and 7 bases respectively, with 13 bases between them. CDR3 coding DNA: TGCAGTGCTAGGGGGGGGGCGGATAATGAGCAGTTCTTC. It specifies CSARGGADNEQFF.

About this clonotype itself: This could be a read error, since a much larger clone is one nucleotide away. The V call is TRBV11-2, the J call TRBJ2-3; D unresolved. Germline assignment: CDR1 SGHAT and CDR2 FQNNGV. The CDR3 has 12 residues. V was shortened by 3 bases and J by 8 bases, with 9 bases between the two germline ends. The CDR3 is CASSLGKGTQYF. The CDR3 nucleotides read TGTGCCAGCAGCTTGGGCAAGGGTACGCAGTATTTT.

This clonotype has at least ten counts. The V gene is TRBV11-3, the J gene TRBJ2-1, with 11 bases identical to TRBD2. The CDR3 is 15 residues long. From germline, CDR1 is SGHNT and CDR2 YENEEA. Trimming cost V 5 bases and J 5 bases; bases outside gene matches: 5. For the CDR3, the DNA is TGTGCCAGCAGCACTAGCGGGAGAGACCACAATGAGCAGTTCTTC. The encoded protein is CASSTSGRDHNEQFF.

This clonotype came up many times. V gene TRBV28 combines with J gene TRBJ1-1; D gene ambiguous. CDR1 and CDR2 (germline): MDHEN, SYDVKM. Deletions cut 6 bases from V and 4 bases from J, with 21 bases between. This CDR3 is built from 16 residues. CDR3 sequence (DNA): TGTGCCAGCAGACAAACTGGGCGAGCTATGGGCACTGAAGCTTTCTTT. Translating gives CASRQTGRAMGTEAFF.